The 23 T cell receptor beta chains presented below share a single source sample, sequenced in a study of human T cells and chemical hapten exposure (dated by TCRdb to the early 2020s). The method was RACE. For sequencing, a NextSeq 500 was employed. TCRdb redid the processing of the public reads, applying fastp at Q25 and MiXCR, and retained in-frame beta chains. Rows are combined by CDR3 protein, so each entry shows the most common genes and DNA. Present in this sample are under 75,000 distinct CDR3 sequences, about 8.5% of which were seen just once. Of the sample, roughly 3% falls within the top ten clones. Explained via the paper, the time point label denotes: patch test 2, 6 weeks after DPC sensitization. The treatment or condition label here, explained by the study, means: therapeutic diphenylcyclopropenone sensitization with weekly scalp DPC. The specimen comprised whole blood, sampled in connection with sensitization to the hapten diphenylcyclopropenone (DPC). The receptor source for this set is a woman aged 45-59 years with alopecia areata. Some clones in this sample may be carry-over from other donors' samples.

This clonotype was seen a few times. This chain joins TRBV19 and TRBJ1-5, with D possibly TRBD1 on 5 matching bases. The length of the CDR3 is 15 residues. Germline-derived CDR1 and CDR2 are LNHDA and SQIVND (reference sequence). V lost 5 bases and J 2 bases, leaving 13 bases between the germline ends. CDR3 in DNA: TGTGCCAGTAGTGCCCTCGGCAGGGGCAATCAGCCCCAGCATTTT. It is translated as CASSALGRGNQPQHF.

Remarks on this clonotype: A much larger clone lies one base from this, so it may be a read error. This sequence joins TRBV7-8 and TRBJ2-3; D remains ambiguous. The CDR3 runs to 11 residues. Trimming stripped 3 bases from V and 6 bases from J, with 4 bases between. Germline loops: CDR1 SGHVS, CDR2 FQNEAQ. CDR3 DNA sequence: TGTGCCAGCAGCTTCGGGGATACGCAGTATTTT. This gives the protein CASSFGDTQYF.

V gene TRBV7-8 combines with J gene TRBJ2-1; D remains ambiguous. The V end was cut by 0 bases, the J end by 5 bases, with 23 bases between. CDR1 and CDR2 from the germline V gene are SGHVS and FQNEAQ. The CDR3 sequence is 19 residues long. The chain's CDR3 is CASSLAFGAQPPGNNEQFF. The CDR3 DNA reads as TGTGCCAGCAGCTTAGCCTTCGGCGCGCAGCCCCCCGGAAACAATGAGCAGTTCTTC.

This clonotype appeared a few times. The CDR3 DNA is TGCGCCAGCAGCTTTTCCGGGGGCGATGGCTACACCTTC. This encodes CASSFSGGDGYTF. This chain uses TRBV5-1 with TRBJ1-2, with a possible D match to TRBD1 (6 bases). The CDR3 length is 13 residues. V shed 2 bases and J shed 6 bases, with 11 bases lying between them. Germline V CDR1 and CDR2: SGHRS, YFSETQ.

The gene calls are TRBV6-5 and TRBJ1-5; 11 bases agree with TRBD1. This CDR3 comprises 14 residues. CDR1 and CDR2 from the germline V gene are MNHEY and SVGAGI. The V segment lost 6 bases and the J segment 4 bases; nucleotides outside the gene matches: 2. The CDR3 sequence: CASRGTGGNQPQHF. For the CDR3, the DNA is TGTGCCAGCAGGGGGACAGGGGGGAATCAGCCCCAGCATTTT.

This clonotype was found a few times. The DNA is omitted, as the CDR3 cannot be located on it reliably, and the CDR3 follows TCRdb's listing. J is TRBJ2-5 and V is TRBV28; the DNA was not used to check the table's D call, TRBD1. A total of 15 residues make up the CDR3, ends included. The germline V gene encodes CDR1 MDHEN and CDR2 SYDVKM. The chain's CDR3 is CASSSSPGRERTQYF.

This clonotype was counted between two and nine times. V and J are TRBV3-1 and TRBJ2-2; D possibly corresponds to TRBD2 (5 bases). CDR1 and CDR2 (germline): LGHDT, YNNKEL (reference sequence). This CDR3 contains 14 residues. V lost 1 base and J 6 bases, leaving 9 bases between the germline ends. The CDR3 DNA reads as TGTGCCAGCAGCCAAGGGAGGCCGGCCGGGGAGCTGTTTTTT. Its translation: CASSQGRPAGELFF.

This clonotype was counted between two and nine times. The chain couples TRBV29-1 to TRBJ2-3, with D perhaps TRBD1 or TRBD2 (5 bases each). CDR3 length: 15 residues. Germline CDR1 is SQVTM and CDR2 is ANQGSEA. Deletions cut 5 bases from V and 6 bases from J, with 21 bases between. The CDR3, as DNA: TGCAGCGTTCGAGGGGTCGGTAGGGGTTTGGATACGCAGTATTTT. This translates into CSVRGVGRGLDTQYF.

This clonotype was counted ten times or more. The genes are TRBV4-1 and TRBJ1-3, with a tentative D call TRBD1 (6 bases). From germline, CDR1 is MGHRA and CDR2 YSYEKL. The CDR3 is made up of 15 amino acids. Trimming pared 0 bases from V and 8 bases from J, leaving 14 bases between. DNA of the CDR3: TGCGCCAGCAGCCAAGAAACGGCAGGGGCGTACACCATATATTTT. Its translation: CASSQETAGAYTIYF.

This clonotype was counted a few times. This sequence joins TRBV9 and TRBJ2-4, with D hard to call. Trimming removed 4 bases from V and 5 bases from J, with 13 bases in between. This CDR3 has 14 amino acids. From germline, CDR1 is SGDLS and CDR2 YYNGEE. DNA of the CDR3: TGTGCCAGCAGCCCGTGGGTCAGCGAAAACATTCAGTACTTC. It specifies CASSPWVSENIQYF. Full variable domain (outside the CDR3, taken from reference TRBV9 and TRBJ2-4): DSGVTQTPKHLITATGQRVTLRCSPRSGDLSVYWYQQSLDQGLQFLIQYYNGEERAKGNILERFSAQQFPDLHSELNLSSLELGDSALYFCASSPWVSENIQYFGAGTRLSVL.

At least ten counts were recorded for this clonotype. The chain is built from TRBV6-6 and TRBJ1-5; D not certain. The germline CDR1 and CDR2 sequences are MNHNY and SVGAGI (reference sequence). The CDR3 contains 11 residues. V lost 3 bases, J lost 7 bases, and 4 bases lay in between. The CDR3 sequence is CASSYPQPQHF. The CDR3 DNA sequence: TGTGCCAGCAGTTATCCACAGCCCCAGCATTTT.

This clonotype was counted only a few times. The CDR3 reads CASSLPTGATEAFF. In DNA, the CDR3 is TGTGCCAGCAGCTTACCCACAGGGGCCACTGAAGCTTTCTTT. V is TRBV7-2 and J is TRBJ1-1; 7 bases fit TRBD1. The CDR3 is 14 amino acids. With 2 bases clipped from V and 4 bases from J, the junction kept 4 bases outside the gene matches. Germline CDR1 and CDR2: SGHTA and FQGNSA.

This clonotype appeared many times. CDR3 amino acids: CSVGFLNTEAFF. CDR3 DNA: TGCAGCGTTGGCTTCCTGAACACTGAAGCTTTCTTT. The chain has TRBV29-1 and TRBJ1-1; D is uncertain. V lost 4 bases to trimming and J lost 0 bases, with 6 bases between them. This CDR3 has 12 residues. CDR1 SQVTM and CDR2 ANQGSEA come from the germline V gene.

CDR3 nucleotide sequence: TGTGCCAGCAGTGACGCCCCTGGGGCCAACGTCCTGACTTTC. It is translated as CASSDAPGANVLTF. The J gene is TRBJ2-6, the V gene TRBV2; D call uncertain. This CDR3 has 14 residues. V shed 3 bases and J shed 2 bases, with 5 bases lying between them. Germline loops: CDR1 SNHLY, CDR2 FYNNEI.

This clonotype was recorded at least ten times. The chain links TRBV12-3 or TRBV12-4 to TRBJ1-1; no clear D. Trimming cost V 3 bases and J 1 base, with 9 bases left between them. The CDR3 is 14 amino acids. The chain's CDR3 is CASSFTQTNTEAFF. CDR3 DNA sequence: TGTGCCAGCAGTTTTACCCAAACGAACACTGAAGCTTTCTTT.

This clonotype is a singleton in its sample. The chain couples TRBV5-1 to TRBJ1-1, with 7 nucleotides matching TRBD1. The CDR3 has 14 residues. Looked up from germline, CDR1 is SGHRS and CDR2 is YFSETQ. V shed 3 bases and J 6 bases; nucleotides not matched to a gene: 8. Written as DNA, the CDR3 is TGCGCCAGCAGCTATCAGGGGGAGGAAGCTGAAGCTTTCTTT. This encodes CASSYQGEEAEAFF.

A few counts support this clonotype. The chain joins TRBV20-1 to TRBJ2-2, with D tentatively TRBD2 (6 bases). The CDR3 has 15 residues. Germline V gene data show CDR1 as DFQATT and CDR2 as SNEGSKA (reference sequence). The V gene lost 1 base and the J gene lost 1 base, with 10 bases spanning the gap. The CDR3 spells CSARVGSGNTGELFF. As DNA, the CDR3 is TGCAGTGCTAGAGTGGGTAGCGGGAACACCGGGGAGCTGTTTTTT.

Concerning this clonotype itself: Its ends do not fully match the called genes, so a read error is possible. The chain links TRBV29-1 to TRBJ1-5, with 7 bases lining up with TRBD1. Germline CDR1 reads SQVTM; CDR2 reads ANQGSEA. The CDR3 is 14 residues long. The CDR3 DNA reads as TGCAGCGTCCGGACAGGAACTTACGATCAGCCCCAGAATTTT. Its protein product is CSVRTGTYDQPQNF.

This clonotype was observed a few times. This sequence joins TRBV7-8 and TRBJ2-4; a weak D match, TRBD1 (6 bases). The CDR3 is 16 residues long. V was cut by 5 bases and J by 0 bases, with 14 bases left in between. The germline gives CDR1 SGHVS, CDR2 FQNEAQ. As DNA, the CDR3 is TGTGCCAGCAGCCAAAAGGACAGACTAGCCAAAAACATTCAGTACTTC. Translating it yields CASSQKDRLAKNIQYF.

This clonotype was seen only a few times. The chain combines TRBV11-2 with TRBJ2-3; TRBD2 matches at 11 bases. CDR3 length: 12 residues. Germline CDR1 reads SGHAT; CDR2 reads FQNNGV. V shed 6 bases and J 14 bases; nucleotides not matched to a gene: 7. For the CDR3, the DNA is TGTGCCAGCAGGGCTAGCGGGGGGTCTCCGTATTTT. This encodes CASRASGGSPYF.

A few counts support this clonotype. The V and J genes are TRBV27 and TRBJ2-1, with 7 bases identical to TRBD2. The junction had 3 bases not matched to a gene; V was cut back by 4 bases and J by 0 bases. Germline V gene lookup returns CDR1 MNHEY and CDR2 SMNVEV (reference sequence). This CDR3 is 15 amino acids long. CDR3 in amino acids: CASSWGGSSYNEQFF. As DNA, the CDR3 is TGTGCCAGCAGTTGGGGCGGGAGCTCCTACAATGAGCAGTTCTTC.

The rearrangement uses TRBV6-6 and TRBJ2-1; 10 bases map to TRBD2. V was clipped by 6 bases and J by 5 bases; unmatched bases: 10. The CDR3 spans 16 residues. Germline V gene data show CDR1 as MNHNY and CDR2 as SVGAGI (reference sequence). The CDR3 loop reads CASRPLAGNLHNEQFF. The CDR3 region has the DNA TGTGCCAGCAGACCACTAGCGGGAAACCTCCACAATGAGCAGTTCTTC.

This clonotype was observed a handful of times. This rearrangement joins TRBV7-2 to TRBJ2-3, with D hard to call. Trimming removed 5 bases at V and 4 bases at J, with 7 bases between. This CDR3 is built from 12 residues. Germline V gene lookup returns CDR1 SGHTA and CDR2 FQGNSA. The CDR3 DNA follows: TGTGCCAGCAGCCCACAAGCAGATACGCAGTATTTT. This gives the protein CASSPQADTQYF.